These 9 T cell receptor beta chains originate from one sample sequenced in a study of neoadjuvant anti-PD-1 for oral cavity cancer. Data came from immunoSEQ multiplex PCR; TCRdb stores just in-frame clones and leaves some out. The table has about 14,000 clones, 65% to 80% seen once; the top ten hold 2.5% to 3.5%. The sample in question was PBMCs, obtained before nivolumab (anti-PD-1) treatment. Receptor source: a person between 40 and 85 years old with oral cavity squamous cell carcinoma.

Comments on this clone: At one end, the junction sequence differs from germline, possibly due to a read error. The chain recombines TRBV7-7 with TRBJ2-2; the match to TRBD1 covers 9 bases. The CDR3 covers 15 residues. The germline CDR1 and CDR2 sequences are SSHAT and FNYEAQ (reference sequence). CDR3 amino acids: CASSLGTGNPGELFF. CDR3 nucleotide sequence: TGTGCTAGCAGCCTTGGGACAGGGAATCCCGGGGAGCTGTTTTTT.

The chain combines TRBV7-8 with TRBJ1-5, with D perhaps matching TRBD1 (5 bases). Deletions cut 1 base from V and 4 bases from J, with 11 bases between. The CDR3 is 15 amino acids. Germline loops: CDR1 SGHVS, CDR2 FQNEAQ. CDR3 in amino acids: CASSLGRATNQPQHF. The CDR3 DNA sequence: TGTGCCAGCAGCTTAGGCAGGGCGACGAATCAGCCCCAGCATTTT.

The chain joins TRBV10-2 to TRBJ2-5, with D possibly being TRBD2 (6 bases). From germline, CDR1 is WSHSY and CDR2 SAAADI. The CDR3 is made up of 16 amino acids. The germline V and J ends were trimmed by 3 bases and 5 bases, with 19 bases remaining between them. CDR3 sequence: CASSEPPGLPRETQYF. The CDR3 DNA is TGCGCCAGCAGTGAACCCCCGGGACTCCCGAGGGAGACCCAGTACTTC.

The chain joins TRBV6-5 to TRBJ2-3; D not certain. Germline V gene sequence: CDR1 MNHEY, CDR2 SVGAGI. CDR3 length: 11 amino acids. Between the trimmed V and J ends, which lost 2 bases and 6 bases, there was a span of 3 bases. CDR3 bases: TGTGCCAGCAGTTACGGGGATACGCAGTATTTT. Its translation is CASSYGDTQYF.

V and J are TRBV7-8 and TRBJ2-1, with D hard to call. Per germline, CDR1 SGHVS and CDR2 FQNEAQ. V was clipped by 7 bases and J by 5 bases, with 15 bases between them. This CDR3 region has 14 residues. The CDR3 region is CASTGDPINNEQFF. The CDR3 DNA reads TGTGCCAGCACCGGAGACCCCATTAACAATGAGCAGTTCTTC.

This rearrangement joins TRBV6-6 to TRBJ1-2; possible D gene TRBD1, 6 bases. Trimming left V 6 bases short and J 7 bases short, with 21 bases between. The CDR3 contains 15 residues. CDR1 and CDR2 (germline): MNHNY, SVGAGI (reference sequence). DNA for the CDR3: TGTGCCAGCAGCCGACGGGGGCGGCGGTTCTCTGGCTACACCTTC. The encoded protein is CASSRRGRRFSGYTF.

The chain carries TRBV19 and TRBJ1-4; no clear D gene. The CDR3 is made up of 15 amino acids. Germline CDR1 is LNHDA and CDR2 is SQIVND (reference sequence). Trimming stripped 6 bases from V and 2 bases from J, with 13 bases between. CDR3 nucleotides: TGTGCCAGTAGCCCCCTAAAATCGACTAATGAAAAACTGTTTTTT. Amino acids: CASSPLKSTNEKLFF.

The gene calls are TRBV28 and TRBJ1-1; the match to TRBD1 covers 7 bases. The germline V gene encodes CDR1 MDHEN and CDR2 SYDVKM. The J segment lost 5 bases and the V segment lost 5 bases, leaving 8 bases of the junction unmatched. The CDR3 is made up of 14 amino acids. CDR3 sequence reads: CASSPDRRWTEAFF. The CDR3 bases are TGTGCCAGCAGTCCGGACAGGAGATGGACTGAAGCTTTCTTT.

J is TRBJ2-1 and V is TRBV6-6; D might be TRBD2 (6 bases). The CDR3 is 13 residues long. Trimming cost V 7 bases and J 0 bases, with 7 bases left between them. Per the germline V gene, CDR1 is MNHNY and CDR2 is SVGAGI (reference sequence). The CDR3 region is CASTGGSYNEQFF. The CDR3 bases are TGTGCCAGCACCGGGGGCTCCTACAATGAGCAGTTCTTC.